These 31 T cell receptor beta chains were sequenced from one sample in a study of T cells in tumors after PD-1 blockade. Clones were read by immunoSEQ multiplex PCR, and TCRdb kept only the in-frame ones, dropping some. The sample includes 13,000 to 15,000 clones, approximately 73% of them seen just once. This material consisted of tumor tissue, taken after anti-PD-1 treatment. These receptors all stem from a human donor with cutaneous squamous cell carcinoma.

The genes are TRBV7-2 and TRBJ1-4; 11 bases map to TRBD1. The germline gives CDR1 SGHTA, CDR2 FQGNSA. The CDR3 has 18 residues. The V segment lost 3 bases and the J segment 5 bases; nucleotides outside the gene matches: 11. The CDR3 DNA is TGTGCCAGCAGCTTGGTCTCCCTAGGGACAGGGGGAAATGAAAAACTGTTTTTT. Protein: CASSLVSLGTGGNEKLFF.

This clone occurred a few times. This chain links TRBV29-1 with TRBJ2-7; no reliable D call. V was cut by 0 bases and J by 6 bases, with 9 bases left in between. The CDR3 consists of 12 residues. Per germline, CDR1 SQVTM and CDR2 ANQGSEA. DNA of the CDR3: TGCAGCGTTGAAGACGACGCGCGCGAGCAGTACTTC. It codes for CSVEDDAREQYF.

The chain carries TRBV10-3 and TRBJ1-1, with D unclear. Germline V gene lookup returns CDR1 ENHRY and CDR2 SYGVKD. The CDR3 contains 14 residues. Trimming cost V 4 bases and J 2 bases, with 11 bases left between them. As DNA, the CDR3 is TGTGCCATCAGTGTCGCGGGGTTCAACACTGAAGCTTTCTTT. This sequence encodes CAISVAGFNTEAFF.

This clone was seen just once. The chain links TRBV29-1 to TRBJ1-1; no clear D. Germline V gene sequence: CDR1 SQVTM, CDR2 ANQGSEA. V lost 1 base to trimming and J lost 7 bases, with 10 bases between them. This CDR3 has 12 residues. CDR3 nucleotide sequence: TGCAGCGTTGAAGGGGGAGAGCTTGAAGCTTTCTTT. Translated: CSVEGGELEAFF.

This chain connects TRBV6-2 or TRBV6-3 to TRBJ2-2; D call uncertain. Germline V gives CDR1 MNHEY, CDR2 SVGEGT. This CDR3 region has 13 residues. V lost 5 bases, J lost 7 bases, and 11 bases lay in between. CDR3 region: CASSNPPGGELFF. In DNA, the CDR3 is TGTGCCAGCAGTAATCCCCCAGGCGGGGAGCTGTTTTTT.

The chain uses TRBV2 and TRBJ2-5, with D perhaps matching TRBD1 (7 bases). The CDR3 loop spans 13 amino acids. Germline V gene sequence: CDR1 SNHLY, CDR2 FYNNEI. The V end lost 2 bases, the J end lost 5 bases, and 9 bases lay between the germline ends. The CDR3 DNA reads TGTGCCAGCAGTGAATCAGGGGGGGAGACCCAGTACTTC. Protein product: CASSESGGETQYF.

Only a few counts were recorded for this clone. The chain couples TRBV5-4 to TRBJ2-3; D gene uncertain. V was cut by 3 bases and J by 2 bases, with 16 bases left in between. In germline, CDR1 is SGHNT, CDR2 YYREEE (reference sequence). This CDR3 contains 16 residues. CDR3 sequence reads: CASSSSSLQLTDTQYF. Here the CDR3 DNA reads TGTGCCAGCAGCTCCTCGAGTCTACAACTCACAGATACGCAGTATTTT.

The genes are TRBV3-1 (or the pseudogene TRBV3-2) and TRBJ1-6; tentative D call: TRBD1 (5 bases). The V end was cut by 0 bases, the J end by 6 bases, with 9 bases between. CDR3 length: 15 residues. Germline V gives CDR1 LGHDT, CDR2 YNNKEL (reference sequence). Here the CDR3 reads CASSQEQGSNSPLHF. For the CDR3, the DNA is TGTGCCAGCAGCCAAGAGCAGGGTAGTAATTCACCCCTCCACTTT.

This chain joins TRBV4-1 and TRBJ2-1; TRBD2 matches 10 bases. Germline lookup yields CDR1 MGHRA and CDR2 YSYEKL. Unmatched junction bases numbered 5, after V lost 5 bases and J lost 4 bases. The CDR3 extends over 15 amino acids. CDR3 nucleotide sequence: TGCGCCAGCAGCTTCAGCGGGGGGGGATACAATGAGCAGTTCTTC. Translated: CASSFSGGGYNEQFF.

This clone was counted between two and nine times. The chain joins TRBV5-3 to TRBJ1-5; D is undetermined. TRBV5-3 is an ORF for which the function is uncertain. CDR3 length: 13 residues. V lost 4 bases, J lost 7 bases, and 12 bases lay in between. This CDR3 is CARSPMGRQPQHF. The CDR3 region has the DNA TGTGCCAGAAGCCCCATGGGCAGGCAGCCCCAGCATTTT.

This rearrangement joins TRBV18 to TRBJ2-7; D remains unclear. V lost 3 bases and J lost 3, with 3 bases in between. This CDR3 contains 11 residues. Germline CDR1 is KGHSH and CDR2 is LQKENI. The CDR3 nucleotides read TGTGCCAGCTCACCGGACTACGAGCAGTACTTC. Its protein is CASSPDYEQYF.

The J gene is TRBJ2-5, the V gene TRBV19; D gene unclear. CDR3 length: 13 residues. Germline assignment: CDR1 LNHDA and CDR2 SQIVND (reference sequence). V lost 5 bases, J lost 5 bases, and 12 bases lay in between. The CDR3 sequence: CASSDPLGETQYF. The CDR3 DNA follows: TGTGCCAGTAGTGACCCACTGGGTGAGACCCAGTACTTC.

V gene TRBV11-1 combines with J gene TRBJ2-7; tentative D call: TRBD2 (6 bases). The CDR3 length is 14 residues. Germline CDR1 and CDR2: SGHAT and FQDESV (reference sequence). V lost 5 bases to trimming and J lost 0 bases, with 11 bases between them. The CDR3 protein is CASSRRDLSYEQYF. The DNA for the CDR3 is TGTGCCAGCAGCAGGCGGGATCTCTCCTACGAGCAGTACTTC.

The rearrangement links TRBV9 to TRBJ1-2; D gene uncertain. The V gene lost 4 bases and the J gene lost 2 bases, with 3 bases spanning the gap. This CDR3 comprises 11 residues. Germline assignment: CDR1 SGDLS and CDR2 YYNGEE. The CDR3 nucleotides are TGTGCCAGCAGCTCAAACTATGGCTACACCTTC. This codes for CASSSNYGYTF.

The sample holds one count of this clone. The chain joins TRBV19 to TRBJ1-2; 11 nucleotides line up with TRBD1. J gave up 5 bases and V 6 bases, and 8 bases lay outside the gene matches. This CDR3 region has 15 residues. The V gene's germline CDR1 is LNHDA and CDR2 SQIVND (reference sequence). The CDR3 DNA reads as TGTGCCAGTAGCTCTCGGACAGGGGGCGCGTATGGCTACACCTTC. This encodes CASSSRTGGAYGYTF.

V is TRBV2 and J is TRBJ1-2; TRBD1 might be the D (6 bases). This CDR3 contains 12 residues. Germline V gene data show CDR1 as SNHLY and CDR2 as FYNNEI. Trimming removed 6 bases at V and 4 bases at J, with 9 bases between. CDR3 region: CASRADSYGYTF. CDR3 DNA: TGTGCCAGCAGGGCGGACAGCTATGGCTACACCTTC.

V usage is TRBV6-6 and J usage is TRBJ2-1; 13 bases line up with TRBD2. V lost 8 bases, J lost 5 bases, and 3 bases stayed unmatched. CDR1 is MNHNY, CDR2 SVGAGI, per germline (reference sequence). The CDR3 loop spans 14 amino acids. CDR3 amino acids: CASQTSGGNNEQFF. The DNA of the CDR3 is TGTGCCAGCCAGACTAGCGGGGGGAACAATGAGCAGTTCTTC.

The V gene is TRBV10-3, the J gene TRBJ2-7; D is undetermined. The germline CDR1 and CDR2 sequences are ENHRY and SYGVKD. Between the trimmed V and J ends, which lost 2 bases and 2 bases, there was a span of 10 bases. The CDR3 consists of 14 residues. The CDR3 loop is CAISEKGETYEQYF. The CDR3 bases are TGTGCCATCAGTGAGAAAGGAGAAACCTACGAGCAGTACTTC.

The V call is TRBV10-3, the J call TRBJ2-7; D gene ambiguous. Germline CDR1 ENHRY, CDR2 SYGVKD. This CDR3 region has 11 residues. Trimming removed 3 bases at V and 3 bases at J, with 3 bases between. CDR3 DNA: TGTGCCATCAGTGATTACTACGAGCAGTACTTC. This gives the protein CAISDYYEQYF.

CDR3 in DNA: TGTGCCACCAGCAGAGGAATTGGGGCCAACGTCCTGACTTTC. Encoded protein: CATSRGIGANVLTF. This chain joins TRBV15 and TRBJ2-6; the D is unclear. Between the trimmed V and J ends, which lost 1 base and 3 bases, there was a span of 4 bases. The CDR3 consists of 14 residues. Per the germline V gene, CDR1 is LNHNV and CDR2 is YYDKDF (reference sequence).

This clone was seen a few times. The chain uses TRBV6-1 and TRBJ2-7; TRBD2 agrees at 11 bases. Germline V CDR1 and CDR2: MNHNS, SASEGT. V dropped 4 bases and J dropped 2; count of bases not matched to a gene: 4. The CDR3 contains 15 residues. The CDR3 loop reads CASSGRLAGTYEQYF. The CDR3 nucleotides read TGTGCCAGCAGTGGGAGACTAGCGGGAACCTACGAGCAGTACTTC.

V usage is TRBV6-5 and J usage is TRBJ2-7, with 8 positions matching TRBD1. Looked up from germline, CDR1 is MNHEY and CDR2 is SVGAGI. The CDR3 sequence is 13 residues long. V gave up 5 bases and J gave up 2 bases; unmatched junction bases: 2. The CDR3 spells CASSRTGTYEQYF. DNA of the CDR3: TGTGCCAGCAGTAGGACAGGGACCTACGAGCAGTACTTC.

The chain carries TRBV3-1 (or the pseudogene TRBV3-2) and TRBJ2-7; the D is unclear. Trimming left V 2 bases short and J 2 bases short, with 7 bases between. Looked up from germline, CDR1 is LGHDT and CDR2 is YNNKEL (reference sequence). This CDR3 has 13 residues. The CDR3 here is CASSQHSTYEQYF. The CDR3 nucleotides read TGTGCCAGCAGCCAACACTCAACCTACGAGCAGTACTTC.

The V and J genes are TRBV12-3 or TRBV12-4 and TRBJ1-5, with no clear D. The CDR3 length is 13 residues. V was cut by 5 bases and J by 9 bases, with 14 bases left in between. In nucleotides, the CDR3 is TGTGCCAGCAGTCTGGGAACGAAAGGGCCCCAGCATTTT. It specifies CASSLGTKGPQHF.

The rearrangement links TRBV29-1 to TRBJ1-5, with D tentatively TRBD1 (6 bases). V lost 0 bases and J 4 bases, leaving 13 bases between the germline ends. The CDR3 is 15 amino acids. Germline V gene data show CDR1 as SQVTM and CDR2 as ANQGSEA. DNA of the CDR3: TGCAGCGTTGAAGAGGGGTGGACAGCAAATCAGCCCCAGCATTTT. It translates to CSVEEGWTANQPQHF.

This sequence joins TRBV6-2 or TRBV6-3 and TRBJ1-1, with D tentatively TRBD1 (5 bases). The CDR3 has 15 residues. CDR1 MNHEY and CDR2 SVGEGT come from the germline V gene. V was shortened by 5 bases and J by 4 bases, with 17 bases between the two germline ends. The CDR3 coding sequence is TGTGCCAGCAGTCCGGTTCGGGGGTCGGGCACTGAAGCTTTCTTT. It translates to CASSPVRGSGTEAFF.

In its sample, this clone is medium-sized (0.01 to 0.1%). The rearrangement uses TRBV27 and TRBJ2-1, with a possible D match to TRBD2 (6 bases). Germline lookup yields CDR1 MNHEY and CDR2 SMNVEV (reference sequence). V was clipped by 3 bases and J by 3 bases, with 12 bases between them. The CDR3 totals 15 residues. In DNA form, the CDR3 reads TGTGCCAGCAGTTTTCTGGGGGGAGACTACAATGAGCAGTTCTTC. This translates into CASSFLGGDYNEQFF.

The chain employs TRBV3-1 (or the pseudogene TRBV3-2) and TRBJ2-1, with D tentatively TRBD2 (6 bases). Germline V CDR1 and CDR2: LGHDT, YNNKEL (reference sequence). Between the trimmed V and J ends, which lost 5 bases and 13 bases, there was a span of 12 bases. This CDR3 contains 11 residues. The CDR3 DNA reads as TGTGCCAGCAGCTATGGGCGGGAACAGTTCTTC. It yields the protein CASSYGREQFF.

This clone turned up a few times. The rearrangement links TRBV19 to TRBJ2-7, with D possibly TRBD2 on 5 matching bases. Germline assignment: CDR1 LNHDA and CDR2 SQIVND (reference sequence). V was shortened by 4 bases and J by 0 bases, with 10 bases between the two germline ends. This CDR3 has 14 amino acids. For the CDR3, the DNA is TGTGCCAGTAGTACTGGACTGTCCTCCTACGAGCAGTACTTC. Its protein product is CASSTGLSSYEQYF.

A few counts support this clone. V usage is TRBV6-5 and J usage is TRBJ2-2, with D hard to call. Between the trimmed V and J ends, which lost 2 bases and 4 bases, there was a span of 2 bases. The CDR3 has 12 amino acids. CDR1 and CDR2 from the germline V gene are MNHEY and SVGAGI. The CDR3 sequence is CASSYSTGELFF. CDR3 DNA: TGTGCCAGCAGTTACAGCACCGGGGAGCTGTTTTTT.

This chain links TRBV28 with TRBJ2-1, with a tentative D call TRBD2 (6 bases). V lost 5 bases to trimming and J lost 3 bases, with 14 bases between them. Germline loops: CDR1 MDHEN, CDR2 SYDVKM. The CDR3 spans 15 residues. Here the CDR3 DNA reads TGTGCCAGCAGTCGATTCCCGGGGGACTACAATGAGCAGTTCTTC. Residues: CASSRFPGDYNEQFF.